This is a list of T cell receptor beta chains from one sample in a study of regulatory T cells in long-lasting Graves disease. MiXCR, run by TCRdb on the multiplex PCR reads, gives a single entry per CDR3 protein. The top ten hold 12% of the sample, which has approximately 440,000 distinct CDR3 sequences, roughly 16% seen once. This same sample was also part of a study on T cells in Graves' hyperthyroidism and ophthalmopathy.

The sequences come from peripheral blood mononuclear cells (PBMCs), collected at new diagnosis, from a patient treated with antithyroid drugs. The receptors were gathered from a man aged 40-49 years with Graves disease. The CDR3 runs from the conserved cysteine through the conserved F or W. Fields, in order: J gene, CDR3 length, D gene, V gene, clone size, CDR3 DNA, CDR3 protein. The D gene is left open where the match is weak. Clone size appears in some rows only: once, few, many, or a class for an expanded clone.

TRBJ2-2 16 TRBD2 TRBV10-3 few TGTGCCATCAGGCCGGGGACTAGCGGATTCAACGGGGAGCTGTTTTTT CAIRPGTSGFNGELFF
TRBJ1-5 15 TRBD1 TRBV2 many TGTGCCAGCATTGGAGAGACAGGGACGCACGGGCCCCAGCATTTT CASIGETGTHGPQHF
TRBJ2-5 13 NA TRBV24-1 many TGTGCCACCAGTGAAATAGGGCAAGAGACCCAGTACTTC CATSEIGQETQYF
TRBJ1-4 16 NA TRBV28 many TGTGCCAGCAGTTCGCGGGTGCTTGGGTTTAATGAAAAACTGTTTTTT CASSSRVLGFNEKLFF
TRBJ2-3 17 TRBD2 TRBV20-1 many TGCAGTGCTACAAACTCCGGGACTAGAGGACTCACAGATACGCAGTATTTT CSATNSGTRGLTDTQYF
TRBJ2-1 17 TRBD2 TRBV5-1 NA TGCGCCAGCAGCCTTCGGCGGACTAGCGGGAGAGGCAATGAGCAGTTCTTC CASSLRRTSGRGNEQFF
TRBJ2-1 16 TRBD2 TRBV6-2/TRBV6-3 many TGTGCCAGCAGTTACCATGCTAGCGGGAGGGGGAATGAGCAGTTCTTC CASSYHASGRGNEQFF
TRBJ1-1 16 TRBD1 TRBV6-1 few TGTGCCAGCGTCCCCCCGACAGGGGGGGGGGGCACTGAAGCTTTCTTT CASVPPTGGGGTEAFF
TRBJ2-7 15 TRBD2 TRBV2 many TGTGCCAGCAGTATACTAGCGGGAGGGCGCCACGAGCAGTACTTC CASSILAGGRHEQYF
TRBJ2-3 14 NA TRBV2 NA TGTGCCAGCACGGGCGGGAGACGGACAGATACGAAGTATTTT CASTGGRRTDTKYF
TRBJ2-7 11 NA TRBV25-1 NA TGTGCCAGCAGTGAAATAGAAGAGCAGTACTTC CASSEIEEQYF
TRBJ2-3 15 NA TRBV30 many TGTGCCTGGAAAGGCGGCAGGGTATTAGCAGATACGCAGTATTTT CAWKGGRVLADTQYF
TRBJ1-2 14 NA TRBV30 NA TGTGCCTTTTTTCTGGGAGGAGGAAGCTATGGCTACACCTTC CAFFLGGGSYGYTF
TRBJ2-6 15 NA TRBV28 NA TGTGCCAGCAGGCCTACAGGGTATGGGGCCAACGTCCTGACTTTC CASRPTGYGANVLTF
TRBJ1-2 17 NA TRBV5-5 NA TGTGCCAGCAGCTTGGTTTGGGGGAAAGGATCCAACTATGGCTACACCTTC CASSLVWGKGSNYGYTF
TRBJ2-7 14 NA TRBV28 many TGTGCCAGCAGGCGGTCTCAGGTTTCCTACGAGCAGTACTTC CASRRSQVSYEQYF
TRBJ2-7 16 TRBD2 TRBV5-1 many TGCGCCAGCAGCCACGGACTAGCGGGAGTGACCTACGAGCAGTACTTC CASSHGLAGVTYEQYF